This T cell receptor beta chain is from a study of Ad26.COV2.S vaccination and SARS-CoV-2 variants. In the study overall: Intramuscularly, Ad26.COV2.S was given either once or twice, 56 days apart.

On this clone itself: The antigen is not known. One end of the junction fails to match germline, which may point to a read error.

The CDR3 runs 16 residues. Germline V lookup: CDR1 SNHLY, CDR2 FYNNEI. The treatment is: some 19 received Ad26.COV2.S at low or high dose, single or two shots; roughly five received placebo; per-sample allocation not given. Day 63 after the first injection of vaccine or placebo was the sampling time. Its platform was an Ad26 vector, and its expressed antigen was Wuhan-strain SARS-CoV-2 spike. Overall study results and limits: Once vaccination had occurred, spike-specific CD8+ and CD4+ T cell responses reportedly showed substantial breadth.

The table came from immunoSEQ multiplex PCR; TCRdb's copy has only in-frame clones and leaves some out. The data show fewer than 400,000 clones, around four fifths seen once. The TCR was taken from a person between 18 and 65 years old who received the Ad26.COV2.S COVID-19 vaccine or a placebo. Here the sequenced sample was peripheral blood, taken in a trial of Ad26.COV2.S vaccine versus placebo. The chain carries TRBV2 and TRBJ2-3, with D uncertain. CDR3 residues: CASREELGRRRDTQYF. The CDR3 DNA follows: TGTGCCAGCAGAGAAGAACTGGGCCGCCGGAGAGATACGCAGTATTTT.